This T cell receptor beta chain was sequenced in a study of cytomegalovirus exposure and HLA in healthy donors. Overall study context: Early on, a data release was issued that held about 85 million unique TCRs from HLA-typed donors. General observations from the study: The productive fraction for most TCR beta V segments was about 87% or about 30% in an earlier analysis. Among TCR beta chains, those listed as cytomegalovirus-associated numbered over 150. After further analysis at a later stage, roughly 15,000 TCR beta sequences were associated with HLA alleles at 0.05 false discovery rate.

Comment on this clone: Its target is not known.

The PCR contained 60 Vbeta and 13 Jbeta primers. Profiled with immunoSEQ multiplex PCR; TCRdb holds only in-frame clones, not every one. The ten top clones account for approximately 0.93%, within a sample of 100,000 to 150,000 clones. V lost 2 bases and J 5 bases, leaving 15 bases between the germline ends. The CDR3 is 14 residues long. Looked up from germline, CDR1 is SQVTM and CDR2 is ANQGSEA. The chain recombines TRBV29-1 with TRBJ1-2; D uncertain. The sequenced sample consisted of PBMCs. The clonotype comes from a man between 18 and 29 years old in good health and CMV-seronegative. The CDR3 spells CSVERIQATYGYTF. The CDR3 region has the DNA TGCAGCGTTGAAAGGATCCAGGCAACATATGGCTACACCTTC.